The 3 T cell receptor beta chains in this list originate from one sample, sequenced in a study of monozygotic twins with inflammatory bowel disease. TCRdb re-called the 5' RACE reads and shows each CDR3 protein once, DNA omitted. The sample is made up of nearly 450,000 distinct CDR3 sequences, and the top ten hold around 2.4% of it. Specimen: blood. Receptors originate from a human donor with ulcerative colitis or Crohn's disease, or a healthy co-twin of an affected twin (not recorded which).

This chain joins TRBV4-2 and TRBJ1-4; the TCRdb call, TRBD1, lacks DNA for checking. Germline values: CDR1 LGHNA, CDR2 YNFKEQ. The CDR3 has 15 residues. CDR3 sequence reads: CASSPPGDLNEKLFF.

V and J are TRBV6-1 and TRBJ2-1; the TRBD2 assignment by TCRdb is unverifiable without DNA. Germline CDR1 reads MNHNS; CDR2 reads SASEGT. The CDR3 totals 17 residues. CDR3 in amino acids: CASSAVGQTGFYTEQFF.

The chain carries TRBV7-3 and TRBJ2-1; TCRdb designates TRBD1, a call that cannot be tested without DNA. Germline V lookup: CDR1 SGHTA, CDR2 FQGTGA. CDR3 size: 12 residues. CDR3 sequence: CASSSQGREQFF.